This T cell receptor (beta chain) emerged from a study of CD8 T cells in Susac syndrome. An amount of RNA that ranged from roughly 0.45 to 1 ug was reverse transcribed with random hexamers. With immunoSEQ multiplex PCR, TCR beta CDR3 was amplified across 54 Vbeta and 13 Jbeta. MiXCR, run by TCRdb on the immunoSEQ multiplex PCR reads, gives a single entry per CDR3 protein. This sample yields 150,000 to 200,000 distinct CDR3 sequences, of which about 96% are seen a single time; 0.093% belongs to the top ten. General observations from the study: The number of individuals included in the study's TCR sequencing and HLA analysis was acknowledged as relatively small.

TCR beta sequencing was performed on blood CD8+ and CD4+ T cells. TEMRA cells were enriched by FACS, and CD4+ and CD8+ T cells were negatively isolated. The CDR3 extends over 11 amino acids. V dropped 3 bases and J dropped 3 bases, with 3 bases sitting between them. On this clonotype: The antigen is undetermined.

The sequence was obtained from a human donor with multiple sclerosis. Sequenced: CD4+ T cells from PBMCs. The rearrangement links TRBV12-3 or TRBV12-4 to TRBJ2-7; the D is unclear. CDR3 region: CASSFRYEQYF. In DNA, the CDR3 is TGTGCCAGCAGTTTCCGCTACGAGCAGTACTTC.